The clone carrying this T cell receptor beta chain was recorded only once. V gave up 1 base and J gave up 1 base, with 7 bases separating them. The CDR3 contains 14 residues. Germline V gene sequence: CDR1 SNHLY, CDR2 FYNNEI. Primers included in the PCR were 60 Vbeta and 13 Jbeta primers. Here immunoSEQ multiplex PCR was the method, and the copy in TCRdb shows in-frame clones only, minus some. The profile covers roughly 260,000 clones, with around four fifths appearing a single time and more than 1.5% taken by the ten largest. The data were obtained in a study of cytomegalovirus exposure and HLA in healthy donors.

The receptor comes from a woman aged 35 to 49 in good health and CMV-seropositive. The sample was PBMCs. The chain has TRBV2 and TRBJ1-2; TRBD1 is a possible D gene (5 bases). The CDR3 DNA reads as TGTGCCAGCAGTGAAGGGGGGGATAACTATGGCTACACCTTC. Its translation is CASSEGGDNYGYTF.